This TCR beta chain was sequenced for a study of vaccination and CD4 T cells after COVID-19. Sample treatment: approximately nine-day PBMC culture with coronavirus spike peptide pools or control peptides (ViraFEST assay). Researchers collected the unexposed donor's CD4+ T cells before the COVID-19 pandemic (2011-2018). Via ViraFEST, peptide pools expanded antigen-specific T cells before TCR sequencing. Oncomine TCR Beta short-read sequencing was applied to DNA from cultured CD4+ T cells. MiXCR was run by TCRdb on the PCR reads, yielding one entry per CDR3 protein. The sample includes 8,000 to 10,000 distinct CDR3 sequences, approximately 34% of them seen just once. As regards this clonotype: Its target is not known.

The CDR3 consists of 14 residues. Germline CDR1 is DFQATT and CDR2 is SNEGSKA (reference sequence). Trimming shortened V by 6 bases and J by 11 bases, and 20 bases separated the two germline ends. The V and J genes are TRBV20-1 and TRBJ2-6, with D perhaps matching TRBD1 (6 bases). This TCR came from a human donor in good health. The specimen was CD4+ T cells from blood, cultured in vitro. The CDR3 loop is CSAVPLQGWDVLTF. The CDR3 DNA reads as TGCAGTGCCGTACCCCTACAGGGTTGGGACGTCCTGACTTTC.